This T cell receptor beta chain was sequenced for a study of cytomegalovirus exposure and HLA in healthy donors. In the case of this clone: Its antigen remains unknown.

The study's findings and limits: Investigators reported under 200 TCR beta chains as tied to cytomegalovirus. With further analysis later on, most CMV-associated TCR beta chains appeared HLA-restricted.

Germline loops: CDR1 LGHNA, CDR2 YNFKEQ. The ends lost 2 bases at V and 3 bases at J; junction bases unmatched: 8. The CDR3 has 16 amino acids. PCR was performed using 60 Vbeta and 13 Jbeta primers. Authors' processing steps: Later analysis identified tens of millions of unique TCR beta chains, 8.5 million to 13 million shared. Some clones are missing from TCRdb's copy, which holds only in-frame ones; the method was immunoSEQ multiplex PCR. The D gene and trimming were derived from the DNA, and the V and J assignments and clone size from that table. The repertoire holds some 90,000 clones, with roughly 60% as singletons.

V usage is TRBV4-2 and J usage is TRBJ2-5; 8 nucleotides align to TRBD1. The sequence was obtained from a boy aged 5-17 years in good health and CMV-seropositive. The specimen was PBMCs. This chain's CDR3 is CASSQQTGGSKETQYF. In nucleotides, the CDR3 is TGTGCCAGCAGCCAACAAACAGGGGGATCCAAAGAGACCCAGTACTTC.